This entry lists 19 T cell receptor beta chains sequenced from one sample in a study of blood T cell repertoires in COVID-19. Data came from immunoSEQ multiplex PCR; TCRdb stores just in-frame clones and leaves some out. The sample has 70,000 or so clones; just over 85% are singletons. Sequencing input: peripheral blood. The receptors here all came from a man between 50 and 59 years old with acute or convalescent COVID-19.

This clone was found once. V and J are TRBV3-1 (or the pseudogene TRBV3-2) and TRBJ1-2, with 10 bases lining up with TRBD1. The V gene end was trimmed by 4 bases and the J gene end by 3 bases; junction bases not matched to a gene: 5. From germline, CDR1 is LGHDT and CDR2 YNNKEL (reference sequence). The CDR3 sequence is 15 residues long. CDR3 protein: CASSRGQGGHYGYTF. In DNA form, the CDR3 reads TGTGCCAGCAGCCGTGGACAGGGGGGCCACTATGGCTACACCTTC.

This clone was counted only a few times. This sequence joins TRBV18 and TRBJ1-4; 8 positions match TRBD1. From germline, CDR1 is KGHSH and CDR2 LQKENI. The CDR3 spans 15 residues. V shed 2 bases, J shed 8 bases, and the junction held 7 bases outside the gene matches. The CDR3 coding sequence is TGTGCCAGCTCACCAGGACAGGGAATACGAGAAAAACTGTTTTTT. Translation gives CASSPGQGIREKLFF.

This chain connects TRBV25-1 to TRBJ1-4; D gene unclear. Looked up from germline, CDR1 is MGHDK and CDR2 is SYGVNS. The CDR3 covers 15 residues. V lost 7 bases, J lost 9 bases, and 21 bases lay in between. CDR3 sequence reads: CASTENRAPIQKLFF. CDR3 nucleotides: TGTGCCAGCACGGAAAACAGAGCCCCAATCCAAAAACTGTTTTTT.

This clone has only a few counts. The gene calls are TRBV19 and TRBJ2-6; 7 bases match TRBD1. Germline V gene lookup returns CDR1 LNHDA and CDR2 SQIVND (reference sequence). This CDR3 region has 15 residues. V gave up 5 bases and J gave up 0 bases; unmatched junction bases: 1. This CDR3 reads CASSRTGSGANVLTF. In DNA form, the CDR3 reads TGTGCCAGTAGTCGGACAGGCTCTGGGGCCAACGTCCTGACTTTC.

The chain recombines TRBV15 with TRBJ1-1; TRBD1 might be the D (6 bases). Trimming left V 6 bases short and J 0 bases short, with 14 bases between. This CDR3 is built from 15 residues. Per germline, CDR1 LNHNV and CDR2 YYDKDF (reference sequence). The CDR3 nucleotides are TGTGCCACCAGTCCCATTACAGGGCTGAACACTGAAGCTTTCTTT. Protein sequence: CATSPITGLNTEAFF.

The genes are TRBV7-9 and TRBJ2-3; D is possibly TRBD1 (5 bases). The CDR3 is made up of 14 amino acids. CDR1 and CDR2 (germline): SEHNR, FQNEAQ (reference sequence). V was shortened by 5 bases and J by 3 bases, with 12 bases between the two germline ends. For the CDR3, the DNA is TGTGCCAGCAGCCCCCAGGGTGGGACAGATACGCAGTATTTT. Amino acids: CASSPQGGTDTQYF.

The CDR3 region is CSAHRGRGTEAFF. CDR3 in DNA: TGCAGCGCACACAGGGGGCGAGGCACTGAAGCTTTCTTT. V usage is TRBV29-1 and J usage is TRBJ1-1; the match to TRBD1 covers 9 bases. Germline CDR1 and CDR2: SQVTM and ANQGSEA. This CDR3 has 13 amino acids. With 7 bases clipped from V and 4 bases from J, the junction kept 7 bases outside the gene matches.

V is TRBV29-1 and J is TRBJ1-2; TRBD1 might be the D (5 bases). Germline V gene data show CDR1 as SQVTM and CDR2 as ANQGSEA. This CDR3 has 13 residues. The V gene lost 3 bases and the J gene lost 6 bases, with 14 bases spanning the gap. This CDR3 is CSVDGRDSNGYTF. The CDR3 DNA reads TGCAGCGTTGATGGCCGGGACTCTAATGGCTACACCTTC.

This chain connects TRBV18 to TRBJ2-7, with 8 bases identical to TRBD1. V lost 3 bases and J lost 4; bases outside the gene matches: 5. Germline CDR1 is KGHSH and CDR2 is LQKENI. This CDR3 is 14 amino acids long. In DNA form, the CDR3 reads TGTGCCAGCTCACCGGACAGGGCCGTATACGAGCAGTACTTC. Its protein product is CASSPDRAVYEQYF.

V usage is TRBV5-4 and J usage is TRBJ2-5, with 11 bases that match TRBD2. Germline V gives CDR1 SGHNT, CDR2 YYREEE (reference sequence). The CDR3 consists of 15 residues. Trimming at V came to 2 bases and at J to 5 bases, leaving 5 bases not matched to a gene. DNA of the CDR3: TGTGCCAGCAGCTTACTAGCGGGAGAGGGGGAGACCCAGTACTTC. It is translated as CASSLLAGEGETQYF.

This chain connects TRBV28 to TRBJ2-7; 7 bases agree with TRBD2. Germline loops: CDR1 MDHEN, CDR2 SYDVKM. With 8 bases clipped from V and 9 bases from J, the junction kept 13 bases outside the gene matches. The CDR3 sequence is 13 residues long. For the CDR3, the DNA is TGTGCCAGCTGGGGGGGGTTAGGAGTGCGGCAGTACTTC. Protein product: CASWGGLGVRQYF.

The rearrangement joins TRBV7-8 to TRBJ2-5, with D uncertain. CDR3 length: 12 residues. CDR1 and CDR2 (germline): SGHVS, FQNEAQ. Trimming stripped 5 bases from V and 1 base from J, with 5 bases between. Here the CDR3 reads CASSLLQETQYF. In DNA, the CDR3 is TGTGCCAGCAGCCTTCTCCAAGAGACCCAGTACTTC.

As concerns this clone: The sample has other DNA sequences that encode this CDR3 too. The chain recombines TRBV5-6 with TRBJ2-7; 7 nucleotides align to TRBD1. Per the germline V gene, CDR1 is SGHDT and CDR2 is YYEEEE. The CDR3 spans 14 residues. V lost 4 bases to trimming and J lost 2 bases; unmatched junction nucleotides: 6. The CDR3 DNA reads as TGTGCCAGCAGCCCGCCGGGACAGACCTACGAGCAGTACTTC. This sequence encodes CASSPPGQTYEQYF.

The chain recombines TRBV3-1 (or the pseudogene TRBV3-2) with TRBJ2-3; 12 nucleotides agree with TRBD2. After removal of 6 bases from V and 6 bases from J, the junction contained 7 bases not matched to a gene. Germline CDR1 is LGHDT and CDR2 is YNNKEL (reference sequence). The CDR3 sequence is 15 residues long. The CDR3 DNA follows: TGTGCCAGCAGAGGATGGACTAGCGGGATTGATACGCAGTATTTT. As protein: CASRGWTSGIDTQYF.

V usage is TRBV5-6 and J usage is TRBJ1-2; no reliable D call. CDR3 length: 14 residues. Trimming left V 0 bases short and J 1 base short, with 7 bases between. The germline gives CDR1 SGHDT, CDR2 YYEEEE. The CDR3 bases are TGTGCCAGCAGCTTGGGACGGAGTAACTATGGCTACACCTTC. Translating it yields CASSLGRSNYGYTF.

DNA for the CDR3: TGTGCCTGGAGTGTACTGCGTGGACAGAAGACGAACACTGAAGCTTTCTTT. Translated: CAWSVLRGQKTNTEAFF. The chain links TRBV30 to TRBJ1-1, with D possibly TRBD1 on 6 matching bases. The CDR3 extends over 17 amino acids. V was shortened by 0 bases and J by 1 base, with 18 bases between the two germline ends. CDR1 and CDR2 from the germline V gene are GTSNPN and SVGIG (reference sequence). The full variable domain, completed using reference TRBV30 and TRBJ1-1, is SQTIHQWPATLVQPVGSPLSLECTVEGTSNPNLYWYRQAAGRGLQLLFYSVGIGQISSEVPQNLSASRPQDRQFILSSKKLLLSDSGFYLCAWSVLRGQKTNTEAFFGQGTRLTVV.

The chain carries TRBV6-5 and TRBJ1-4, with TRBD1 matching over 8 bases. Trimming removed 7 bases from V and 8 bases from J; junction bases left unmatched: 6. The CDR3 sequence is 13 residues long. Germline values: CDR1 MNHEY, CDR2 SVGAGI. The CDR3 here is CASKRQGREKLFF. CDR3 coding DNA: TGTGCCAGCAAAAGACAGGGGCGGGAAAAACTGTTTTTT.

This clone was detected only a few times. This chain connects TRBV18 to TRBJ1-4, with D perhaps matching TRBD1 (5 bases). Germline V gene lookup returns CDR1 KGHSH and CDR2 LQKENI. V was shortened by 2 bases and J by 3 bases, with 16 bases between the two germline ends. CDR3 size: 17 residues. CDR3 region: CASSPGARGLANEKLFF. CDR3 nucleotides: TGTGCCAGCTCACCAGGGGCCCGGGGACTGGCTAATGAAAAACTGTTTTTT.

This clone has only one observation. The chain uses TRBV11-3 and TRBJ2-1; 8 nucleotides line up with TRBD2. The V and J ends lost 1 base and 5 bases, in that order; junction bases with no gene match: 7. CDR1 is SGHNT and CDR2 is YENEEA in the germline V gene. The CDR3 extends over 16 amino acids. In DNA, the CDR3 is TGTGCCAGCAGCTTAGGTAATAGCGGGGTCCACAATGAGCAGTTCTTC. Amino acid sequence: CASSLGNSGVHNEQFF.